Listed below are T cell receptor beta chains from one sample, sequenced in a study of T cells expressing NK-cell markers. One entry per CDR3 protein, without DNA, is what TCRdb gives after re-calling the 5' RACE reads. The listing records hundreds of thousands of distinct CDR3 sequences. Sequenced: blood T cells: a sorted CD56 or NKG2C T cell subset, CD4+ or CD8+ T cells, or bulk PBMC T cells (not recorded which). The receptors come from a man between 18 and 69 years old in good health. Each CDR3 is given with its conserved first and last residue.

V gene	J gene	CDR3 protein
TRBV7-2	TRBJ1-2	CASSYVNYGYTF
TRBV18	TRBJ2-3	CASSPRGLAGGPRTADTQYF
TRBV2	TRBJ1-1	CASSAGAEAFF
TRBV5-1	TRBJ1-1	CASSLVRKEEARNTEAFF
TRBV15	TRBJ1-6	CATSRRDRGSPLHF
TRBV7-8	TRBJ2-2	CASSFSTGTAYTGELFF
TRBV4-1	TRBJ2-1	CASSPPGRPYNEQFF
TRBV20-1	TRBJ2-5	CSARRVTSGGLGETQYF
TRBV28	TRBJ2-3	CASRTPTSGGGPTQYF
TRBV29-1	TRBJ2-5	CSVVRSSGQETQYF
TRBV6-1	TRBJ2-2	CASSGVSENTGELFF
TRBV18	TRBJ2-6	CASSLQGPAGANVLTF
TRBV27	TRBJ2-7	CASSPLGGSEQYF
TRBV7-2	TRBJ2-7	CASRLLGQVIYEQYF
TRBV5-1	TRBJ2-5	CASSLKTRDRGRETQYF
TRBV18	TRBJ1-1	CASSPASSNTEAFF
TRBV5-1	TRBJ1-6	CASSLGDRGRAGNSPLHF
TRBV7-2	TRBJ2-3	CASLRDSAGLTDTQYF
TRBV18	TRBJ1-6	CASSPRFRDRAHNSPLHF
TRBV30	TRBJ1-2	CAWDRGWKSYTF
TRBV4-2	TRBJ2-6	CASSHVAGVGANVLTF
TRBV7-9	TRBJ2-7	CASSLQGIGEQYF
TRBV2	TRBJ2-5	CASSTGRLAGDPRRETQYF
TRBV7-9	TRBJ1-4	CASSLRGLTTNEKLFF
TRBV19	TRBJ2-3	CASAYRGGTDTQYF
TRBV6-5	TRBJ1-5	CASSTLPGGGLGNQPQHF
TRBV20-1	TRBJ1-5	CSARDTGTSNQPQHF
TRBV10-3	TRBJ1-1	CAIRAGTEAFF
TRBV7-2	TRBJ2-7	CASSLVAGLIPYEQYF
TRBV21-1	TRBJ2-1	CASSRGRVGYNEQFF
TRBV29-1	TRBJ1-2	CSVEMFSGQRVYGYTF
TRBV5-1	TRBJ2-7	CASSLGGTSSHEQYF
TRBV29-1	TRBJ2-5	CSVRQGYQETQYF
TRBV14	TRBJ2-7	CASSQGVVQYF
TRBV5-6	TRBJ2-1	CASSSTSPKGAYNEQFF
TRBV2	TRBJ2-3	CASAAGAMGTDTQYF
TRBV11-1	TRBJ2-5	CASSANRLAEQETQYF
TRBV20-1	TRBJ2-5	CSAATGTSVIQYF
TRBV24-1	TRBJ1-2	CATMKDREGYTF
TRBV5-1	TRBJ2-4	CASSLSAGGRNIQYF
TRBV5-1	TRBJ2-2	CASSLSAGVGELFF
TRBV6-1	TRBJ2-5	CASSEMTVQETQYF
TRBV6-1	TRBJ2-3	CASSPVGLAGRTDTQYF
TRBV6-5	TRBJ2-3	CASSYSRLAGSQYF
TRBV28	TRBJ2-7	CANLNDREGEQYF
TRBV9	TRBJ2-3	CASSLRTSGVGDTQYF
TRBV6-6	TRBJ1-3	CASSWASGNTIYF
TRBV10-3	TRBJ2-2	CAISAGNTGELFF
TRBV24-1	TRBJ2-7	CATRDSAVSEQYF
TRBV6-5	TRBJ1-6	CASSPSGQGHSPLHF
TRBV5-1	TRBJ2-1	CASNLLERGNYNEQFF
TRBV3-1	TRBJ1-6	CASSHSGTAFSPLHF
TRBV7-6	TRBJ2-7	CASSLVGTGISEQYF
TRBV18	TRBJ2-7	CASSPENGGAREQYF